This TCR beta chain is drawn from a study of cytomegalovirus exposure and HLA in healthy donors. CDR1 and CDR2 (germline): LNHDA, SQIVND (reference sequence). The CDR3 covers 15 residues. The germline V and J ends were trimmed by 4 bases and 0 bases, with 13 bases remaining between them. Researchers ran the PCR with 60 Vbeta and 13 Jbeta primers. Method: immunoSEQ multiplex PCR; TCRdb's copy keeps in-frame clones and lacks some. The table shows 100,000 to 150,000 clones, with under 90% occurring only once. Sequencing was carried out using PBMCs. The chain is built from TRBV19 and TRBJ2-7, with D perhaps TRBD1 (6 bases). The receptor was isolated from a woman between 35 and 50 years old in good health and CMV-seropositive. The CDR3 DNA is TGTGCCAGTAGTACTACCAGGGGACGCTCCTACGAGCAGTACTTC. It specifies CASSTTRGRSYEQYF. Looking up the rest from reference TRBV19 and TRBJ2-7 gives the full variable domain: DGGITQSPKYLFRKEGQNVTLSCEQNLNHDAMYWYRQDPGQGLRLIYYSQIVNDFQKGDIAEGYSVSREKKESFPLTVTSAQKNPTAFYLCASSTTRGRSYEQYFGPGTRLTVT.